This is a list of T cell receptor beta chains from one sample in a study of memory CD4+ T cells and cytomegalovirus serostatus. TCRdb keeps only in-frame clones here, not all; method: immunoSEQ multiplex PCR. This sample has about 82,000 clones, with approximately 80% found just once. Specimen: memory CD4+ T cells from blood. The receptors come from an adult in good health and CMV-seronegative. Each CDR3 is given with its conserved first and last residue. Each record gives: V gene, clone size, D gene, J gene, CDR3 DNA, CDR3 protein. A D gene is named only where the DNA matches it firmly. A clone size is listed for some rows: how often the clone was seen (once, few, many), or a class if it is expanded.

v_call: TRBV7-9
clone_size: -
d_call: -
j_call: TRBJ2-7
cdr3_nt: TGTGCCAGCAGCTTAGTGGGCGGGCTAACATTCGGCGAGCAGTACTTC
cdr3_aa: CASSLVGGLTFGEQYF

v_call: TRBV9
clone_size: -
d_call: TRBD1
j_call: TRBJ1-3
cdr3_nt: TGTGCCAGCAGCGTAGGGACAGGGGGAAATTCTGGAAACACCATATATTTT
cdr3_aa: CASSVGTGGNSGNTIYF

v_call: TRBV4-2
clone_size: few
d_call: TRBD1
j_call: TRBJ1-1
cdr3_nt: TGTGCCAGCAGCCAAGACGGGACAGGGGTTATCGGAGCTTTCTTT
cdr3_aa: CASSQDGTGVIGAFF

v_call: TRBV27
clone_size: -
d_call: -
j_call: TRBJ1-4
cdr3_nt: TGTGCCAGCAGACGGGGGGCGGAGGAAGAAAAACTGTTTTTT
cdr3_aa: CASRRGAEEEKLFF

v_call: TRBV9
clone_size: -
d_call: -
j_call: TRBJ2-3
cdr3_nt: TGTGCCAGCAGCGTAGCTGTCTCCACAGATACGCAGTATTTT
cdr3_aa: CASSVAVSTDTQYF

v_call: TRBV28
clone_size: -
d_call: TRBD1
j_call: TRBJ2-7
cdr3_nt: TGTGCCAGCAGGGAAACAGGGGGCGGGTACGAGCAGTACTTC
cdr3_aa: CASRETGGGYEQYF

v_call: TRBV6-5
clone_size: -
d_call: -
j_call: TRBJ1-1
cdr3_nt: TGTGCCAGCAGTTACGCCCAAAAAGCCACTGAAGCTTTCTTT
cdr3_aa: CASSYAQKATEAFF

v_call: TRBV4-2
clone_size: -
d_call: TRBD1
j_call: TRBJ2-7
cdr3_nt: TGTGCCAGCAGCCCTACCGGACAGGTCAGTAACGAGCAGTACTTC
cdr3_aa: CASSPTGQVSNEQYF

v_call: TRBV7-2
clone_size: -
d_call: TRBD2
j_call: TRBJ2-3
cdr3_nt: TGTGCCAGCAGTACAAGAGCGGGGGGGCTCCCAGATACGCAGTATTTT
cdr3_aa: CASSTRAGGLPDTQYF

v_call: TRBV7-7
clone_size: -
d_call: TRBD1
j_call: TRBJ2-7
cdr3_nt: TGTGCTAGCAGCTTACTTTCCCCTCAGAGCAGGGGGCTGGGGAACGAGCAGTACTTC
cdr3_aa: CASSLLSPQSRGLGNEQYF

v_call: TRBV18
clone_size: -
d_call: -
j_call: TRBJ2-5
cdr3_nt: TGTGCCAGCTCCCCAGACCAAGAGACCCAGTACTTC
cdr3_aa: CASSPDQETQYF

v_call: TRBV2
clone_size: -
d_call: TRBD2
j_call: TRBJ2-7
cdr3_nt: TGTGCCAGCACCGGGGCGTCAGCGGGGTCCGAGCAGTACTTC
cdr3_aa: CASTGASAGSEQYF

v_call: TRBV27
clone_size: -
d_call: TRBD2
j_call: TRBJ2-3
cdr3_nt: TGTGCCAGCAGTTCCGAGCGGGGAAGCACAGATACGCAGTATTTT
cdr3_aa: CASSSERGSTDTQYF

v_call: TRBV4-1
clone_size: -
d_call: -
j_call: TRBJ1-2
cdr3_nt: TGCGCCAGCAGCCAAGAGTCCTTTAGGGGCTATGGCTACACCTTC
cdr3_aa: CASSQESFRGYGYTF

v_call: TRBV7-2
clone_size: -
d_call: TRBD1
j_call: TRBJ2-7
cdr3_nt: TGTGCCAGCAGCCTCAGACAGGGCGCTACCTACGAGCAGTACTTC
cdr3_aa: CASSLRQGATYEQYF

v_call: TRBV10-3
clone_size: -
d_call: -
j_call: TRBJ2-5
cdr3_nt: TGTGCCATCAGGCCCGGGACTGGACAAGAGACCCAGTACTTC
cdr3_aa: CAIRPGTGQETQYF

v_call: TRBV12-5
clone_size: -
d_call: TRBD1
j_call: TRBJ2-7
cdr3_nt: TGTGCTAGTGGTCCCCGACAGGGTTTCGGCGAGCAGTACTTC
cdr3_aa: CASGPRQGFGEQYF

v_call: TRBV5-4
clone_size: -
d_call: TRBD1
j_call: TRBJ2-4
cdr3_nt: TGTGCCAGCAGCGATACAGGGGCGAACATTCAGTACTTC
cdr3_aa: CASSDTGANIQYF

v_call: TRBV5-4
clone_size: once
d_call: TRBD1
j_call: TRBJ2-7
cdr3_nt: TGTGCCAGCAGCTTCGCAGGGGGCGCTTCCGAGCAGTACTTC
cdr3_aa: CASSFAGGASEQYF

v_call: TRBV11-2
clone_size: -
d_call: TRBD1
j_call: TRBJ1-1
cdr3_nt: TGTGCCAGCAGCTTAGGGACCGGGACAGCTGAGAGGGTAGCAGCTTTCTTT
cdr3_aa: CASSLGTGTAERVAAFF

v_call: TRBV19
clone_size: -
d_call: TRBD1
j_call: TRBJ2-7
cdr3_nt: TGTGCCAGTAGTAAAACCGGGACAGGGGGCTACGAGCAGTACTTC
cdr3_aa: CASSKTGTGGYEQYF

v_call: TRBV5-1
clone_size: -
d_call: -
j_call: TRBJ2-2
cdr3_nt: TGCGCCAGCAGCTTGGGGGACCAGACGAACGGGGAGCTGTTTTTT
cdr3_aa: CASSLGDQTNGELFF

v_call: TRBV5-1
clone_size: -
d_call: -
j_call: TRBJ1-3
cdr3_nt: TGCGCCAGCAGCTCGGAGCTCTCTGGAAACACCATATATTTT
cdr3_aa: CASSSELSGNTIYF